Reported below is one T cell receptor (beta chain). Which antigen it targets is not known. Taken from the germline V gene (reference sequence), the CDR1 and CDR2 loops are DFQATT and SNEGSKA. Inclusive of the bounding cysteine and phenylalanine, the CDR3 is 15 residues long. This entry has no DNA. To determine HCMV serostatus, a commercial ELISA kit was used to detect HCMV-specific IgG in serum. Peripheral blood mononuclear cells were isolated from blood by Ficoll density gradient centrifugation. This sample is part of a study of T cells expressing NK-cell markers (dated by TCRdb to the early 2020s). With regard to the full study: Seven to nine donors provided sorted CD3+CD56+NKG2C+, CD3+CD56+NKG2C- and CD3+CD56-NKG2C+ T-cell subsets, whose TCR beta-chain repertoires were profiled. Of the eight sequenced donors, seven were found to be HCMV-seropositive and one was found to be HCMV-seronegative. Randomly selected healthy volunteers, three men and five women, were used as the eight sequenced donors. Sequencing of the libraries produced 2 x 150 bp reads on Illumina HiSeq 2000/2500, MiSeq or NextSeq.

The data were produced on an Illumina HiSeq 2000. TCR beta cDNA libraries were made by 5'RACE template switching that added a universal primer site and unique molecular identifiers. Synthesis of cDNA was primed from the TCR beta constant segment and was followed by two consecutive PCR amplification steps. In the authors' own workflow: MIGEC was used to demultiplex reads and group the reads by UMI, and MiTCR was used to assemble and quantify clonotypes. To exclude erroneous sequences, any TCR cDNA sequence not supported by at least two reads was discarded. The tcR package was used for downstream repertoire analysis, and clonotypes were matched between fractions using CDR3 nucleotide sequence together with V segment. VDJmatch was used to annotate antigen specificity against VDJdb, with one amino acid substitution allowed in CDR3. The reads were reprocessed in TCRdb, with one entry per CDR3 protein sequence and no accompanying DNA. The V and J calls follow TCRdb's processing rather than the paper's. This specimen's table enumerates some 280,000 distinct CDR3 sequences. Together, the top ten hold 0.39% of the sample.

Broad study findings and their caveats: In five to seven donors, the dominant CD3+CD56+NKG2C+ clonotypes were found to rank among the top 10 CD8+ clonotypes and to make up about 1.0-8% of CD8+ T cells. Whether the expanded NKG2C-expressing T cell clones were specific for HCMV antigens remained unclear. Those dominant clonotypes were again the most abundant among CD3+CD56-NKG2C+ cells in a handful of donors, at about 25-60.1%.

This chain is built from TRBV20-1 and TRBJ1-1; no DNA is available, so the TRBD1 call from TCRdb remains unchecked. The sequenced material came from blood T cells: a sorted CD56 or NKG2C T cell subset, CD4+ or CD8+ T cells, or bulk PBMC T cells (not recorded which). This receptor was taken from a young man in good health. Donor details come from another sample of the same person, matched by shared clones. The CDR3 region has the sequence CSAQDSDRFNTEAFF.